These 5 T cell receptor beta chains originate from one sample sequenced in a study of blood T cell repertoires in COVID-19 (TCRdb year 2020). Receptors were amplified or captured by the immunoSEQ multiplex PCR assay. The immuneACCESS repertoire file appears here via TCRdb, limited to in-frame rearrangements. These files lack a portion of the clones; in checked studies, under half of the deficit traces to unresolved V genes, and the cause of the others is not known. The sample table holds some 250,000 clones, of which 81% were seen once. About 2.9% of the sample belongs to the ten largest clones. The sample was peripheral blood. The receptor source for this set is a woman aged 55-70 years with active or convalescent COVID-19.

This chain joins TRBV5-1 and TRBJ1-3; the match to TRBD1 covers 8 bases. This CDR3 is built from 15 residues. V shed 4 bases and J 1 base; nucleotides not matched to a gene: 4. CDR1 and CDR2 from the germline V gene are SGHRS and YFSETQ. This CDR3 is CASSVTGGSGNTIYF. CDR3 nucleotides: TGCGCCAGCAGCGTTACAGGGGGATCTGGAAACACCATATATTTT.

The chain carries TRBV3-1 (or the pseudogene TRBV3-2) and TRBJ2-5; 7 bases agree with TRBD1. The length of the CDR3 is 14 residues. CDR1 is LGHDT, CDR2 YNNKEL, per germline (reference sequence). J lost 1 base, V lost 6 bases, and 5 bases had no gene match. This chain's CDR3 is CASRAGTVQETQYF. CDR3 coding DNA: TGTGCCAGCAGGGCCGGGACAGTCCAAGAGACCCAGTACTTC.

Written as DNA, the CDR3 is TGTGCCAGTACCCCGGTGCCGGGGGGCTTCGCTGGGGCCAACGTCCTGACTTTC. The encoded protein is CASTPVPGGFAGANVLTF. The chain couples TRBV19 to TRBJ2-6; D might be TRBD2 (7 bases). With 7 bases removed from V and 2 bases from J, the gap between germline ends came to 21 bases. Germline loops: CDR1 LNHDA, CDR2 SQIVND (reference sequence). The CDR3 loop spans 18 amino acids.

As DNA, the CDR3 is TGTGCCAGCAGTTACAGGGGTCCCCCCTCTGGGGCCAACGTCCTGACTTTC. This translates into CASSYRGPPSGANVLTF. The gene calls are TRBV6-2 or TRBV6-3 and TRBJ2-6, with D perhaps matching TRBD1 (5 bases). V gave up 2 bases and J gave up 0 bases, with 11 bases separating them. Germline V CDR1 and CDR2: MNHEY, SVGEGT. The CDR3 has 17 residues.

The V call is TRBV7-2, the J call TRBJ1-3; no reliable D call. This CDR3 is 16 amino acids long. V lost 7 bases to trimming and J lost 0 bases, with 16 bases between them. Germline V gene sequence: CDR1 SGHTA, CDR2 FQGNSA. CDR3 sequence reads: CASTLAGTSSGNTIYF. The CDR3 DNA follows: TGTGCCAGCACCCTAGCGGGCACGAGCTCTGGAAACACCATATATTTT.